This T cell receptor beta chain was profiled in a study of T cells in narcolepsy. Clones were sequenced by immunoSEQ multiplex PCR, and TCRdb holds only the in-frame ones, with some missing. The sample includes 21,000 or so clones, around 90% of them seen just once. The source material was CD45RA- memory CD4+ T cells from PBMCs. This receptor was obtained from a human donor with narcolepsy.

CDR3 loop: CAAERGRGNEQFF. DNA for the CDR3: TGTGCCGCAGAGAGAGGGAGGGGCAATGAGCAGTTCTTC. The chain combines TRBV15 with TRBJ2-1; 7 nucleotides line up with TRBD2. Germline V gene lookup returns CDR1 LNHNV and CDR2 YYDKDF (reference sequence). Unmatched junction bases numbered 10, after V lost 11 bases and J lost 6 bases. The CDR3 has 13 residues.